This T cell receptor beta chain was captured in a study of cytomegalovirus exposure and HLA in healthy donors. General study findings and limits: Researchers catalogued 160 or so TCR beta chains as cytomegalovirus-associated. Most TCR sequences were seen very rarely across donors, but some public TCRs occurred in many. Confirmation was obtained in vitro that a few CMV-associated chains are specific for CMV antigens.

V lost 3 bases, J lost 6 bases, and 10 bases lay in between. Germline V gene lookup returns CDR1 SGHRS and CDR2 YFSETQ. This CDR3 region has 13 residues. The donors belonged to the roughly 130-subject validation cohort, separate from the roughly 710-subject first cohort. Note on this clone: Its specificity is unknown. Other DNA sequences of this sample code for an identical CDR3.

TCRdb's table, derived via immunoSEQ multiplex PCR, lists solely in-frame clones and lacks some. The table lists over 80,000 clones, 85% of them singletons, with 20% to 25% in the top ten. Sequencing was performed on PBMCs. The rearrangement links TRBV5-1 to TRBJ1-5, with a tentative D call TRBD1 (5 bases). The sequence came from a man younger than 30 in good health and CMV-seropositive. The CDR3 region is CASSSQGGQPQHF. DNA of the CDR3: TGCGCCAGCAGCTCTCAGGGAGGTCAGCCCCAGCATTTT.